This T cell receptor (beta chain) was identified during a study of cytomegalovirus exposure and HLA in healthy donors. Germline CDR1 is SGDLS and CDR2 is YYNGEE. This CDR3 contains 15 residues. Trimming took 2 bases from V and 5 from J; bases not matched to a gene: 6. The PCR ran on 60 Vbeta and 13 Jbeta primers. Method: immunoSEQ multiplex PCR; TCRdb's copy keeps in-frame clones and lacks some. The listing records about 88,000 clones. This chain connects TRBV9 to TRBJ1-4; 7 bases are a match to TRBD1. Sequenced sample: PBMCs. The receptor's source is a girl aged 10-17 years in good health and CMV-seropositive. The CDR3 spells CASSVWGQTNEKLFF. CDR3 nucleotides: TGTGCCAGCAGCGTTTGGGGACAGACAAATGAAAAACTGTTTTTT.